This T cell receptor (beta chain) is from a study of OX40 agonist ivuxolimab in advanced cancers. Study-level background: Ivuxolimab was a fully human IgG2 agonistic monoclonal antibody targeting the costimulatory receptor OX40 (CD134). Intravenous ivuxolimab was administered to patients every 2 weeks at six dose levels: 0.01, 0.1, 0.3, 1.5, 3 and 10 mg/kg. Of the 52 patients in dose escalation, 19 had hepatocellular carcinoma, some 15 had melanoma, 9 had renal cell carcinoma and 9 had head and neck cancer. In the dose-escalation cohort, 75% to 85% of patients were male, and the mean age was around 65 years with a range of about 20 to 80. Prior anti-PD-1, anti-PD-L1 or anti-CTLA-4 therapy was permitted, and checkpoint inhibitors had been received by approximately 39% of dose-escalation patients. Three dose-escalation patients achieved partial responses, one with hepatocellular carcinoma and two with cutaneous melanoma. Peripheral TCRbeta sequencing aimed to test whether ivuxolimab altered TCR sequence diversity and caused clonal T-cell expansion. The monotherapy dose-escalation portion (N ≈ 55 patients) of the phase I ivuxolimab trial is reported in the paper. What the authors observed across the whole study: The antigen specificity of the clonally expanded peripheral T cells was not determined. Clonal expansion of both CD4+ and CD8+ blood T cells was observed from baseline to week 6 at doses 0.1 to 3.0 mg/kg. Low levels of normalized T-cell clonal expansion were also seen in some patients who did not respond. After ivuxolimab, more expanded clones were found on average in CD8+ T cells than in CD4+ T cells. In partial responders in the 0.1-3.0 mg/kg groups, normalized peripheral clonal expansion was found to be among the lowest, especially among CD8+ T cells.

Comments on this clone: The target of this receptor is not known. Base qualities are not recorded, but no much larger clone differs from it by a single base.

The trial excluded patients who had a history of autoimmune disease or who were on systemic immunosuppression. Peripheral blood for TCR sequencing was collected from all dose cohorts at baseline, on cycle 4 day 1, and on cycle 7 day 1. Samples came from an open-label, multicenter, first-in-human phase I dose-escalation trial of ivuxolimab. Adults with locally advanced or metastatic head and neck squamous cell, hepatocellular, melanoma or renal cell carcinoma were enrolled in the trial. Before TCR sequencing, CD4+ T cells and CD8+ T cells from peripheral blood were sorted into separate populations. To sequence the TCRbeta CDR3 region, genomic DNA was isolated from the sorted cells. TCRbeta CDR3 regions were sequenced using the immunoSEQ Assay. In its TCRdb copy, this immuneACCESS table keeps in-frame sequences only and misses some clones. Where compared with another copy, unresolved V genes explain less than half of these, and the others have no known cause. The sample includes more than 65,000 clones, with 70% to 90% observed a single time. The ten largest account for 0.72% of the sample.

Here the sequenced sample was CD4+ or CD8+ T cells sorted from blood, taken in a trial of the OX40 agonist ivuxolimab. The TCR comes from an adult with an advanced solid tumor such as melanoma, head and neck, liver or kidney cancer.

CDR3 region: CASSPGSSSYNEQFF. The nucleotide sequence is given as TGCGCCAGCTCTCCTGGGTCGAGCTCCTACAATGAGCAGTTCTTC. In this chain, TRBV10-1 is recombined with TRBJ2-1; no D gene is confidently identified. The germline V gene (reference sequence) gives CDR1 as WNHNN and CDR2 as SYGVQD. The CDR3 starts with the cysteine, ends with the phenylalanine, and has 15 residues. Of the read, only the CDR3 DNA is kept; its 45 bases are in frame from base 1. Deletion took 8 bases off V and 0 bases off J, with a span of 14 bases between the germline ends.